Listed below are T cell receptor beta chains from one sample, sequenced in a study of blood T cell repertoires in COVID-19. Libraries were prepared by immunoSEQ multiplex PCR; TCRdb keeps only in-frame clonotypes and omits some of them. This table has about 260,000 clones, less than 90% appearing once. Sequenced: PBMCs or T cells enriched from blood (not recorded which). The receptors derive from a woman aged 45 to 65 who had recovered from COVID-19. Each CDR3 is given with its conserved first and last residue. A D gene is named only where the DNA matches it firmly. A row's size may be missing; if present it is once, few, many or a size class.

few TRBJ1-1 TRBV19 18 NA TGTGCCAGTAGACCCCATGGGGAGCCCCTTCGTCCTGTGGCTGAAGCTTTCTTT CASRPHGEPLRPVAEAFF
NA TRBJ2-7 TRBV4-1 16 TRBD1 TGCGCCAGCAGCCAAGAACCCGGGACAGGGGTTCGTGAGCAGTACTTC CASSQEPGTGVREQYF
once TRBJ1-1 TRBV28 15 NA TGTGCCAGCAGTTTATGGGGGGGGCGGGACACTGAAGCTTTCTTT CASSLWGGRDTEAFF
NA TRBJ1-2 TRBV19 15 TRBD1 TGTGCCAGTAGTATACCGACAGGGGCTGGCTATGGCTACACCTTC CASSIPTGAGYGYTF
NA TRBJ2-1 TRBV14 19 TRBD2 TGTGCCAGCAGCCCACGGACTAGCGGGATCCAAAGCCCCTACAATGAGCAGTTCTTC CASSPRTSGIQSPYNEQFF
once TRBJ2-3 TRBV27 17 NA TGTGCCAGCAGTTTACTCGGACAGCCCTCTAGCACAGATACGCAGTATTTT CASSLLGQPSSTDTQYF
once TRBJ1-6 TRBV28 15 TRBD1 TGTGCCAGCAGACCGATCTCAGGGGGCTATTCACCCCTCCACTTT CASRPISGGYSPLHF
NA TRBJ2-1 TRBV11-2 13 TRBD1 TGTGCCAGCAGCTTAGGGGACAGGGGAGAGCAGTTCTTC CASSLGDRGEQFF
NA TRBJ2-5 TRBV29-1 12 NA TGCAGCGTTGAAGGAGTCGGCGGGACCCAGTACTTC CSVEGVGGTQYF
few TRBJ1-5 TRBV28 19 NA TGTGCCAGCAGTCCGTGGAGGGCCGCTCAATCTTATAGCAATCAGCCCCAGCATTTT CASSPWRAAQSYSNQPQHF
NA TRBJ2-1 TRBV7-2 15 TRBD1 TGTGCCAGCAGCTTAGTGTGGACAGGGCACAATGAGCAGTTCTTC CASSLVWTGHNEQFF
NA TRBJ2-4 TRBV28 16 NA TGTGCCACCATAGGGGGGGGAGGAATAGCCAAAAACATTCAGTACTTC CATIGGGGIAKNIQYF
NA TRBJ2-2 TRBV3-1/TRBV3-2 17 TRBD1 TGTGCCAGCAAGTCCCGGGACAGGGGGCCCGTCACCGGGGAGCTGTTTTTT CASKSRDRGPVTGELFF
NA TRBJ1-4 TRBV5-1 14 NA TGCGCCAGCAGCTTGCTCGGTGGAGGCGAAAAACTGTTTTTT CASSLLGGGEKLFF
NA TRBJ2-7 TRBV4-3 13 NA TGCGCCAGCAGCCGATCGACTAGTTACGAGCAGTACTTC CASSRSTSYEQYF
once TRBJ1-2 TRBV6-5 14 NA TGTGCCAGCAGTTACAGAGGGTTCCTCTATGGCTACACCTTC CASSYRGFLYGYTF
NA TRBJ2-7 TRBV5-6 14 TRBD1 TGTGCCAGCAGCGGGGGGACAGGATCCTACGAGCAGTACTTC CASSGGTGSYEQYF
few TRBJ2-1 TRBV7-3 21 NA TGTGCCAGCAGCTTATTAGGGGGCCCGGGTTTGAAAGCGGGCTCCTACAATGAGCAGTTCTTC CASSLLGGPGLKAGSYNEQFF
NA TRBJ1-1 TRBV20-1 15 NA TGCAGTGCTAGTCCTGCCAGGGGAATGAACACTGAAGCTTTCTTT CSASPARGMNTEAFF
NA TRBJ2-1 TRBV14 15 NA TGTGCCAGCAGCCAAGATCTGGGGGCGGTACGTGAGCAGTTCTTC CASSQDLGAVREQFF
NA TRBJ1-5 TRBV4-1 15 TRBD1 TGCGCCAGCAGCCAAGATACGGGACAGGTCGAGCCCCAGCATTTT CASSQDTGQVEPQHF
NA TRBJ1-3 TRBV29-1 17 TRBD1 TGCAGCGCCCTATTGCTCAGGACAGGGGAATTTGGAAACACCATATATTTT CSALLLRTGEFGNTIYF
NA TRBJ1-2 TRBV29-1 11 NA TGCAGCGGACAGGTTAACTATGGCTACACCTTC CSGQVNYGYTF
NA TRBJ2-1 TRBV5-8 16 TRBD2 TGTGCCAGCAGCTTGGTGGTACTAGCGGGAGGGTTTGAGCAGTTCTTC CASSLVVLAGGFEQFF
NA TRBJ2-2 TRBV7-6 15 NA TGTGCCAGCAGCCTCCCCTTCGCAGGTACCGGGGAGCTGTTTTTT CASSLPFAGTGELFF
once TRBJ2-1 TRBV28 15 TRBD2 TGTGCCAGCAGTTTCGGCGGGAGTTCCTACAATGAGCAGTTCTTC CASSFGGSSYNEQFF
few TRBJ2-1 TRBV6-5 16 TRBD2 TGTGCCAGCAGTTCGCCCGGGACTAGTATCTATAATGAGCAGTTCTTC CASSSPGTSIYNEQFF
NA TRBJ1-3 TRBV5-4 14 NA TGTGCCAGCAGCTTGGATGATCAGGGAAACACCATATATTTT CASSLDDQGNTIYF
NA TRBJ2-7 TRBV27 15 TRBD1 TGTGCCAGCAGCCTCGGACAGGGTGCATCCTACGAGCAGTACTTC CASSLGQGASYEQYF
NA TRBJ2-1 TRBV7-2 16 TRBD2 TGTGCCAGCAGCCCAATGTGGGGGGGAGGTCCCAATGAGCAGTTCTTC CASSPMWGGGPNEQFF
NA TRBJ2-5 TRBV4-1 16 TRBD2 TGCGCCAGCAGCCATCGAGGAGCGGGAGCCATGGAGACCCAGTACTTC CASSHRGAGAMETQYF
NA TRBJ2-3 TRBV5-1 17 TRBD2 TGCGCCAGCAGCTTGCAGACTAGCGGGAGGGAGTACGATACGCAGTATTTT CASSLQTSGREYDTQYF
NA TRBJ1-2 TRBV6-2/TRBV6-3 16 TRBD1 TGTGCCAGCAGTCCCTCCGGGACAGGGCGGACGCATGGCTACACCTTC CASSPSGTGRTHGYTF
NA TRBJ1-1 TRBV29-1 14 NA TGCAGCGTTGACCCGAGCCGAGTGAACACTGAAGCTTTCTTT CSVDPSRVNTEAFF
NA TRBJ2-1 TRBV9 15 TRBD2 TGTGCCAGCAGCGAGCCGGGACTAGCGGGCAATGAGCAGTTCTTC CASSEPGLAGNEQFF
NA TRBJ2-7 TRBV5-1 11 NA TGCGCCAGCAGCATAGCCTACGAGCAGTACTTC CASSIAYEQYF
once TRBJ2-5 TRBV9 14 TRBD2 TGTGCCAGCAGCGCTACTAGCGCCCAAGAGACCCAGTACTTC CASSATSAQETQYF
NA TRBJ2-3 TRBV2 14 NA TGTGCCACCAGGCGGCGACAGGCGACAGATACGCAGTATTTT CATRRRQATDTQYF
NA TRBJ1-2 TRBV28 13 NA TGTGCCATCACCCCCAGATCCAATTATGGCTACACCTTC CAITPRSNYGYTF
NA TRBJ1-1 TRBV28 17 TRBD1 TGTGCCAGCAGTCCAGCGGGACAGGGTTACGAGAAGACTGAAGCTTTCTTT CASSPAGQGYEKTEAFF
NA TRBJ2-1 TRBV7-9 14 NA TGTGCCAGCAGCTCTTACAGGATCTTAGATGAGCAGTTCTTC CASSSYRILDEQFF
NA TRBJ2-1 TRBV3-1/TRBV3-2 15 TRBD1 TGTGCCAGCAGCCCGCGTCGACAGGGTCTGAATGAGCAGTTCTTC CASSPRRQGLNEQFF
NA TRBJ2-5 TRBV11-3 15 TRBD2 TGTGCCAGCAGCTTAGGACTAGCGGGGGGAGAGACCCAGTACTTC CASSLGLAGGETQYF
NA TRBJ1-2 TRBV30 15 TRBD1 TGTGCCTGGAGTTACCGGACAGGGGGCGTTGGCGGCTACACCTTC CAWSYRTGGVGGYTF
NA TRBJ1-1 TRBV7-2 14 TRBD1 TGTGCCAGCAGCCCCAAGGGGGCGGCCACTGAAGCTTTCTTT CASSPKGAATEAFF
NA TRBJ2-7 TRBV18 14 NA TGTGCCAGCTCACCACCCCAGGGTGTAGAGGAGCAGTACTTC CASSPPQGVEEQYF
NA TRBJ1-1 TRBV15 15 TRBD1 TGTGCCACCAGCAGGCTACAGGGGGCCACTGCGGTAGCTTTCTTT CATSRLQGATAVAFF
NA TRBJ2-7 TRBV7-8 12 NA TGTGCCAGCAGCTTATTCGGTCACGAGCAGTACTTC CASSLFGHEQYF
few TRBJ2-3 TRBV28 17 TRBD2 TGTGCCAGCAGCTTATTGGGCGTCGGGAGGGAGGCAGATACGCAGTATTTT CASSLLGVGREADTQYF
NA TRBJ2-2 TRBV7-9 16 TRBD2 TGTGCCAGCAACCCGGGTACTAGCGGGGTCACCGGGGAGCTGTTTTTT CASNPGTSGVTGELFF
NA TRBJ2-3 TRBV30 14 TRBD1 TGTGCCTGGAGACGGGGACAGGGGGCATATACGCAGTATTTT CAWRRGQGAYTQYF
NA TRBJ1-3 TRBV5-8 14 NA TGTGCCAGCAGCCCCGGACAGTCCGGAAACACCATATATTTT CASSPGQSGNTIYF
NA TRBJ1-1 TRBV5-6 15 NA TGTGCCAGCAGCTTAGGTGACAGACTGAACACTGAAGCTTTCTTT CASSLGDRLNTEAFF
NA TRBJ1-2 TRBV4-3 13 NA TGCGCCAGCAGCCAGGGCCACAACTATGGCTACACCTTC CASSQGHNYGYTF
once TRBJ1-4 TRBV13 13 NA TGTGCCAGCAGCCCCCACAGGAATGAAAAACTGTTTTTT CASSPHRNEKLFF